These 27 T cell receptor beta chains were all obtained from the same sample, sequenced in a study of T cell responses to AZD1222 COVID-19 vaccine. Method: immunoSEQ multiplex PCR; TCRdb's copy keeps in-frame clones and lacks some. The table records over 150,000 clones, just over 85% of them present only once. This specimen consisted of peripheral blood, obtained 28 days after the second AZD1222 dose. These receptors came from an adult who received the AZD1222 COVID-19 vaccine.

The V gene is TRBV9, the J gene TRBJ2-3; 7 nucleotides agree with TRBD2. V lost 0 bases and J lost 2; bases outside the gene matches: 6. CDR1 is SGDLS, CDR2 YYNGEE, per germline. The CDR3 runs to 16 residues. The CDR3, as DNA: TGTGCCAGCAGCGTAGAGGCTAGCGGATACACAGATACGCAGTATTTT. Residues: CASSVEASGYTDTQYF.

This rearrangement joins TRBV6-2 or TRBV6-3 to TRBJ2-7; D perhaps matches TRBD2 (5 bases). The CDR3 has 15 residues. The germline CDR1 and CDR2 sequences are MNHEY and SVGEGT. V shed 2 bases and J shed 2 bases, with 13 bases lying between them. CDR3 in DNA: TGTGCCAGCAGTTACAGTGACTATTCCCCCTACGAGCAGTACTTC. This translates into CASSYSDYSPYEQYF.

This chain joins TRBV18 and TRBJ1-2; D uncertain. Per the germline V gene, CDR1 is KGHSH and CDR2 is LQKENI. CDR3 length: 13 residues. V was trimmed by 4 bases and J by 4 bases, leaving 10 bases between them. Here the CDR3 reads CASSHYDGYGYTF. In DNA, the CDR3 is TGTGCCAGCTCACACTACGACGGCTATGGCTACACCTTC.

The V gene is TRBV5-1, the J gene TRBJ2-1; 14 bases are a match to TRBD2. The CDR3 totals 17 residues. CDR1 and CDR2 from the germline V gene are SGHRS and YFSETQ. Trimming removed 3 bases from V and 6 bases from J; junction bases left unmatched: 8. Written as DNA, the CDR3 is TGCGCCAGCAGCTCCGGACTAGCGGGGGGAAAAGTCAATGAGCAGTTCTTC. Its translation is CASSSGLAGGKVNEQFF.

This clone was seen many times. This chain uses TRBV19 with TRBJ1-2, with a weak D call TRBD1 (5 bases). V was clipped by 8 bases and J by 2 bases, with 15 bases between them. Germline V gives CDR1 LNHDA, CDR2 SQIVND (reference sequence). The CDR3 runs to 14 residues. CDR3 in amino acids: CASGQRGRNYGYTF. The CDR3 nucleotides read TGTGCCAGTGGACAACGAGGACGGAACTATGGCTACACCTTC.

This chain links TRBV19 with TRBJ1-5, with D unresolved. The CDR3 totals 15 residues. Germline lookup yields CDR1 LNHDA and CDR2 SQIVND (reference sequence). Trimming took off 3 bases at V and 0 bases at J, with 9 bases between the two ends. The DNA for the CDR3 is TGTGCCAGTAGTATCAGTTCCCTTAGCAATCAGCCCCAGCATTTT. Translating it yields CASSISSLSNQPQHF.

This CDR3 is CASSPGTADYEQYF. The CDR3 nucleotides read TGTGCCAGCAGCCCCGGGACAGCAGACTACGAGCAGTACTTC. The V call is TRBV3-1 (or the pseudogene TRBV3-2), the J call TRBJ2-7; the match to TRBD1 covers 7 bases. V lost 4 bases to trimming and J lost 3 bases; unmatched junction nucleotides: 6. CDR3 length: 14 amino acids. CDR1 LGHDT and CDR2 YNNKEL come from the germline V gene (reference sequence).

The rearrangement joins TRBV4-1 to TRBJ2-1; 12 bases are a match to TRBD2. Germline V CDR1 and CDR2: MGHRA, YSYEKL. CDR3 length: 19 residues. The ends lost 0 bases at V and 3 bases at J; junction bases unmatched: 9. The CDR3 loop reads CASSQENPRLAGDYNEQFF. CDR3 DNA sequence: TGCGCCAGCAGCCAAGAGAACCCCAGACTAGCGGGGGACTACAATGAGCAGTTCTTC.

This CDR3 is CASSGLTSGNSYEQYF. The CDR3 bases are TGTGCCAGTAGTGGCTTGACTAGCGGGAACTCCTACGAGCAGTACTTC. The chain combines TRBV19 with TRBJ2-7, with 11 nucleotides matching TRBD2. The V gene's germline CDR1 is LNHDA and CDR2 SQIVND (reference sequence). V was pared by 5 bases and J by 0 bases, with 6 bases of the junction left unmatched. This CDR3 is 16 amino acids long.

This rearrangement joins TRBV10-2 to TRBJ2-7; TRBD1 might be the D (6 bases). Germline V CDR1 and CDR2: WSHSY, SAAADI. The V gene lost 4 bases and the J gene lost 6 bases, with 16 bases spanning the gap. This CDR3 region has 14 residues. CDR3 residues: CASSVQGYLGEQYF. The CDR3 region has the DNA TGCGCCAGCAGTGTACAGGGCTATCTTGGCGAGCAGTACTTC.

This rearrangement joins TRBV11-2 to TRBJ2-2, with D unresolved. Trimming took off 1 base at V and 4 bases at J, with 13 bases between the two ends. This CDR3 has 16 amino acids. Germline CDR1 SGHAT, CDR2 FQNNGV. The CDR3 here is CASSLGAVFGTGELFF. As DNA, the CDR3 is TGTGCCAGCAGCTTAGGGGCGGTCTTCGGCACCGGGGAGCTGTTTTTT.

This sequence joins TRBV6-5 and TRBJ1-1, with a tentative D call TRBD1 (5 bases). This CDR3 comprises 15 residues. CDR1 and CDR2 from the germline V gene are MNHEY and SVGAGI. The V gene lost 6 bases and the J gene lost 0 bases, with 14 bases spanning the gap. The chain's CDR3 is CASSLGGAVNTEAFF. CDR3 sequence (DNA): TGTGCCAGCAGCTTGGGCGGGGCAGTGAACACTGAAGCTTTCTTT.

This clone was counted a single time. The rearrangement joins TRBV15 to TRBJ2-2; D may match TRBD1 or TRBD2 (5 bases each). CDR1 and CDR2 (germline): LNHNV, YYDKDF (reference sequence). V lost 0 bases and J 1 base, leaving 12 bases between the germline ends. CDR3 size: 17 residues. Written as DNA, the CDR3 is TGTGCCACCAGCAGAGATCGTCGGGGCCAGAACACCGGGGAGCTGTTTTTT. Translation: CATSRDRRGQNTGELFF.

J is TRBJ1-4 and V is TRBV7-2; D is ambiguous. The V end lost 5 bases, the J end lost 7 bases, and 14 bases lay between the germline ends. CDR3 length: 14 residues. Germline V CDR1 and CDR2: SGHTA, FQGNSA. This chain's CDR3 is CASSQGRESEKLFF. The CDR3 region has the DNA TGTGCCAGCAGCCAAGGAAGGGAGTCTGAAAAACTGTTTTTT.

This clone is a singleton in its sample. The chain uses TRBV9 and TRBJ1-1, with D unclear. Germline CDR1 reads SGDLS; CDR2 reads YYNGEE. V lost 0 bases, J lost 3 bases, and 6 bases lay in between. This CDR3 comprises 13 residues. This chain's CDR3 is CASSVDRYTEAFF. The CDR3 DNA follows: TGTGCCAGCAGCGTAGATCGGTACACTGAAGCTTTCTTT.

This clone was picked up a small number of times. The genes are TRBV6-5 and TRBJ1-1; no clear D gene. Looked up from germline, CDR1 is MNHEY and CDR2 is SVGAGI. Trimming took 5 bases from V and 5 from J, leaving 12 bases between them. The CDR3 totals 13 residues. The DNA of the CDR3 is TGTGCCAGCAGTAGGGATTTTAGAACTGAAGCTTTCTTT. Translated: CASSRDFRTEAFF.

For this clone: One end of the junction is discordant with germline, which a read error may explain. This chain links TRBV4-1 with TRBJ2-3, with a weak D call TRBD2 (5 bases). The CDR3 covers 13 residues. CDR1 and CDR2 (germline): MGHRA, YSYEKL. The DNA for the CDR3 is TGCGCCAGCAGCCAAGCGGGAAGGACGGACGGGGTTTTT. Protein: CASSQAGRTDGVF.

This chain joins TRBV7-6 and TRBJ1-1; 7 positions match TRBD1. The V and J ends lost 1 base and 4 bases, in that order; junction bases with no gene match: 6. CDR3 length equals 15 residues. Germline assignment: CDR1 SGHVS and CDR2 FNYEAQ. CDR3 sequence reads: CASSLEEGAGTEAFF. The CDR3 bases are TGTGCCAGCAGCTTAGAGGAGGGGGCGGGCACTGAAGCTTTCTTT.

This chain uses TRBV10-3 with TRBJ2-7; the D gene is possibly TRBD1 (6 bases). V gave up 5 bases and J gave up 5 bases, with 16 bases separating them. Germline CDR1 is ENHRY and CDR2 is SYGVKD. The CDR3 extends over 14 amino acids. CDR3 DNA sequence: TGTGCCATCAGTTCCCCAACAGGGAGCAACGAGCAGTACTTC. Residues: CAISSPTGSNEQYF.

The V call is TRBV6-5, the J call TRBJ2-7, with TRBD1 identical over 9 bases. This CDR3 is 16 amino acids long. Looked up from germline, CDR1 is MNHEY and CDR2 is SVGAGI. Trimming removed 2 bases from V and 2 bases from J; junction bases left unmatched: 7. The CDR3 sequence: CASSYILGQGTYEQYF. The CDR3, as DNA: TGTGCCAGCAGTTACATTCTTGGACAGGGGACCTACGAGCAGTACTTC.

The chain carries TRBV5-4 and TRBJ1-2; D gene ambiguous. The germline CDR1 and CDR2 sequences are SGHNT and YYREEE (reference sequence). The CDR3 is 15 residues long. V was shortened by 4 bases and J by 4 bases, with 17 bases between the two germline ends. CDR3 amino acids: CASSPGGDHFYGYTF. The CDR3 DNA sequence: TGTGCCAGCAGCCCGGGAGGAGATCACTTCTATGGCTACACCTTC.

The chain links TRBV10-3 to TRBJ2-2; TRBD1 matches 11 bases. Germline V gene data show CDR1 as ENHRY and CDR2 as SYGVKD. J was trimmed by 6 bases and V by 6 bases; bases with no gene match: 6. The CDR3 sequence is 15 residues long. The CDR3 DNA is TGTGCCATCAGATCCGGGACAGGGGGTCCCGGGGAGCTGTTTTTT. Its translation is CAIRSGTGGPGELFF.

The chain links TRBV9 to TRBJ2-1; 8 positions agree with TRBD2. The CDR3 is 17 residues long. Unmatched junction bases numbered 11, after V lost 1 base and J lost 5 bases. CDR1 SGDLS and CDR2 YYNGEE come from the germline V gene. The chain's CDR3 is CASSVTVGAGADNEQFF. The CDR3 bases are TGTGCCAGCAGCGTAACAGTAGGAGCGGGGGCCGACAATGAGCAGTTCTTC. Full variable domain (rest looked up from reference TRBV9 and TRBJ2-1): DSGVTQTPKHLITATGQRVTLRCSPRSGDLSVYWYQQSLDQGLQFLIQYYNGEERAKGNILERFSAQQFPDLHSELNLSSLELGDSALYFCASSVTVGAGADNEQFFGPGTRLTVL.

The chain is built from TRBV9 and TRBJ2-3; TRBD2 matches at 8 bases. With 3 bases clipped from V and 1 base from J, the junction kept 4 bases outside the gene matches. Germline CDR1 and CDR2: SGDLS and YYNGEE. This CDR3 region has 15 residues. CDR3 loop: CASSALAGGTDTQYF. The DNA for the CDR3 is TGTGCCAGCAGCGCGCTAGCGGGTGGCACAGATACGCAGTATTTT.

The CDR3 reads CASSLLRDRSTDTQYF. For the CDR3, the DNA is TGCGCCAGCAGCCTGCTCCGGGACAGGTCCACAGATACGCAGTATTTT. This chain links TRBV5-1 with TRBJ2-3; 8 bases map to TRBD1. After removal of 4 bases from V and 2 bases from J, the junction contained 9 bases not matched to a gene. The CDR3 extends over 16 amino acids. The germline V gene has CDR1 SGHRS and CDR2 YFSETQ. The variable domain in full, completed from reference TRBV5-1 and TRBJ2-3, reads KAGVTQTPRYLIKTRGQQVTLSCSPISGHRSVSWYQQTPGQGLQFLFEYFSETQRNKGNFPGRFSGRQFSNSRSEMNVSTLELGDSALYLCASSLLRDRSTDTQYFGPGTRLTVL.

This rearrangement joins TRBV7-2 to TRBJ2-3, with D possibly matching TRBD2 (6 bases). CDR1 is SGHTA and CDR2 is FQGNSA in the germline V gene. The length of the CDR3 is 15 residues. Trimming cost V 2 bases and J 4 bases, with 13 bases left between them. For the CDR3, the DNA is TGTGCCAGCAGCTTACTTGTAGCGGTTGCAGATACGCAGTATTTT. Translation gives CASSLLVAVADTQYF.

This chain connects TRBV6-5 to TRBJ1-5; D gene uncertain. Germline V gene data show CDR1 as MNHEY and CDR2 as SVGAGI. V was cut by 7 bases and J by 4 bases, with 11 bases left in between. The CDR3 is 13 amino acids. This chain's CDR3 is CASNGRPNQPQHF. The CDR3 region has the DNA TGTGCCAGCAACGGACGGCCTAATCAGCCCCAGCATTTT.